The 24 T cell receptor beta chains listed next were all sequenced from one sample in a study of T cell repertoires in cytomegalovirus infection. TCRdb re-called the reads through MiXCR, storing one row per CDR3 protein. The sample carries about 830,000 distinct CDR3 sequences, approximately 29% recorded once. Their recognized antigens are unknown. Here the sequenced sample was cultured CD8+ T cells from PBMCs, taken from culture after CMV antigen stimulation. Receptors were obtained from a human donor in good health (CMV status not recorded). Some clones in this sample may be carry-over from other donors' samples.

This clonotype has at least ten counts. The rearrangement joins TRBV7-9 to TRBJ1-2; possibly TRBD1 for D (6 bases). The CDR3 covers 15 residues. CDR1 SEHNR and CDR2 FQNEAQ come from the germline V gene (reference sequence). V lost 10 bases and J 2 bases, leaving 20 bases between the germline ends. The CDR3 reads CATYDRRLTNYGYTF. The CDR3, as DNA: TGTGCCACCTATGACAGGAGACTAACCAACTATGGCTACACCTTC. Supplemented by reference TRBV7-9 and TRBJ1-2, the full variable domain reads DTGVSQNPRHKITKRGQNVTFRCDPISEHNRLYWYRQTLGQGPEFLTYFQNEAQLEKSRLLSDRFSAERPKGSFSTLEIQRTEQGDSAMYLCATYDRRLTNYGYTFGSGTRLTVV.

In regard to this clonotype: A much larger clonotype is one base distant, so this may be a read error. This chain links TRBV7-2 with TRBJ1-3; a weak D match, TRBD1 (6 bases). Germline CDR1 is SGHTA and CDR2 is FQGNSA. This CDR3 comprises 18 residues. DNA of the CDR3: TGTGCCAGCAGCTTAACTTCGAGGGGGAGGGTGACTGGAAACAACATATATTTT. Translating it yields CASSLTSRGRVTGNNIYF. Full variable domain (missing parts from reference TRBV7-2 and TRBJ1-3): GAGVSQSPSNKVTEKGKDVELRCDPISGHTALYWYRQSLGQGLEFLIYFQGNSAPDKSGLPSDRFSAERTGGSVSTLTIQRTQQEDSAVYLCASSLTSRGRVTGNNIYFGEGSWLTVV.

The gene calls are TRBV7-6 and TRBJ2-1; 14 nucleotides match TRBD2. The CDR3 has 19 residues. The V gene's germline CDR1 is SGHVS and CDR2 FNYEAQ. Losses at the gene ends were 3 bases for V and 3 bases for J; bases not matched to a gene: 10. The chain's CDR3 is CASSFFGTSGGALYNEQFF. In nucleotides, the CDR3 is TGTGCCAGCAGCTTTTTTGGGACTAGCGGGGGCGCGCTCTACAATGAGCAGTTCTTC.

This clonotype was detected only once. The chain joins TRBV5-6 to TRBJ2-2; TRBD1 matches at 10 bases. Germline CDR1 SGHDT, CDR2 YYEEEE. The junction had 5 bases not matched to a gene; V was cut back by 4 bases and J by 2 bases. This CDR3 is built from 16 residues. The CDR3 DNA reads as TGTGCCAGCAGCCCCGGGACAGGGGTTAACACCGGGGAGCTGTTTTTT. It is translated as CASSPGTGVNTGELFF.

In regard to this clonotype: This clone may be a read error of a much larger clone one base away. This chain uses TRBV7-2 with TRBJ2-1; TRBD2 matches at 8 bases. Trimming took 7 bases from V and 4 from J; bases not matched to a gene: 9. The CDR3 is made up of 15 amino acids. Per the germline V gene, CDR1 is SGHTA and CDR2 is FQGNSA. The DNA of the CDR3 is TGTACCAGCACCCCAGCGGGAGAGAAGTACAATGAGCAGTTCTTC. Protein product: CTSTPAGEKYNEQFF.

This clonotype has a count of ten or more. CDR3 in DNA: TGTGCCAGCAGCTTGGTACAGGGAACAGATACGCAGTATTTT. It yields the protein CASSLVQGTDTQYF. The rearrangement joins TRBV7-6 to TRBJ2-3; tentative D call: TRBD1 (6 bases). This CDR3 contains 14 residues. Germline V gene lookup returns CDR1 SGHVS and CDR2 FNYEAQ. Trimming removed 3 bases at V and 3 bases at J, with 10 bases between.

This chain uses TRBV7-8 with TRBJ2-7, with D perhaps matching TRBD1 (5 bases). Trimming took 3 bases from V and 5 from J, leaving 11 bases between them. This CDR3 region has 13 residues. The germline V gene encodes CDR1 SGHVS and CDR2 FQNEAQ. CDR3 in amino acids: CASSFPGSDEQYF. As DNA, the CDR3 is TGTGCCAGCAGCTTTCCAGGGTCTGACGAGCAGTACTTC. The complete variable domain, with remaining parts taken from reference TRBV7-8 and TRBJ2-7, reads GAGVSQSPRYKVAKRGQDVALRCDPISGHVSLFWYQQALGQGPEFLTYFQNEAQLDKSGLPSDRFFAERPEGSVSTLKIQRTQQEDSAVYLCASSFPGSDEQYFGPGTRLTVT.

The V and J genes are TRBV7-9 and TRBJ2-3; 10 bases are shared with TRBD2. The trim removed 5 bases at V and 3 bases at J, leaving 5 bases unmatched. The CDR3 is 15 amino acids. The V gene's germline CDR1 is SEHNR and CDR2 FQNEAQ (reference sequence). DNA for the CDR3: TGTGCCAGCAGCACAGGACTAGCGGTAACAGATACGCAGTATTTT. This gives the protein CASSTGLAVTDTQYF. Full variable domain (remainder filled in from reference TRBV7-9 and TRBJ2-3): DTGVSQNPRHKITKRGQNVTFRCDPISEHNRLYWYRQTLGQGPEFLTYFQNEAQLEKSRLLSDRFSAERPKGSFSTLEIQRTEQGDSAMYLCASSTGLAVTDTQYFGPGTRLTVL.

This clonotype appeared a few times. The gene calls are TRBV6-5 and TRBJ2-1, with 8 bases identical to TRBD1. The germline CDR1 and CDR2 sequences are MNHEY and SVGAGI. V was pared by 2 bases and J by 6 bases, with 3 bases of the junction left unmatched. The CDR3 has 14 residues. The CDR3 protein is CASSYPGTGNEQFF. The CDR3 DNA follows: TGTGCCAGCAGTTACCCCGGGACAGGCAATGAGCAGTTCTTC.

The CDR3 nucleotides are TGTGCCAGCAGGCCCTCCTACTCTGGGGCCAACGTCCTGACTTTC. This sequence encodes CASRPSYSGANVLTF. The V and J genes are TRBV27 and TRBJ2-6; no clear D. V dropped 6 bases and J dropped 0 bases, with 9 bases sitting between them. CDR1 and CDR2 from the germline V gene are MNHEY and SMNVEV (reference sequence). The CDR3 has 15 residues.

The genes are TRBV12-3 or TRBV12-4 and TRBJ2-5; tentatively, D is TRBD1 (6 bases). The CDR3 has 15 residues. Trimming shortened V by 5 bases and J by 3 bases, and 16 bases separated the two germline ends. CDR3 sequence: CASSGGYTYKETQYF. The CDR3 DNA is TGTGCCAGCAGTGGGGGCTATACTTACAAAGAGACCCAGTACTTC.

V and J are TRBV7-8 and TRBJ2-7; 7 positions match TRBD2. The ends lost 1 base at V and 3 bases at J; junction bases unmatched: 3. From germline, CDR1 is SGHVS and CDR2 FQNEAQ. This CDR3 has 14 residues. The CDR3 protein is CASSLGASGYEQYV. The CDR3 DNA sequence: TGTGCCAGCAGCTTAGGGGCTAGCGGCTACGAGCAGTACGTC.

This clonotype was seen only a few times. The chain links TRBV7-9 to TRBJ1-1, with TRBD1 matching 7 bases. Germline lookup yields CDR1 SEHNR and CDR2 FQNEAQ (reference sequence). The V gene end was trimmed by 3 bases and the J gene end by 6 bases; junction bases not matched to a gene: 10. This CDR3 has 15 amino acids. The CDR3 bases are TGTGCCAGCAGCTTTTCAGGAGGGGGCAGTCCTGAAGCTTTCTTT. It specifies CASSFSGGGSPEAFF.

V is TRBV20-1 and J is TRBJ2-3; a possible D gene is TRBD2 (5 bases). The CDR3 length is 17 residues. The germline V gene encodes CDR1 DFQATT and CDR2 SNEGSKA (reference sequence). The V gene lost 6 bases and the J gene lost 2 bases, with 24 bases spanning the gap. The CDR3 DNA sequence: TGCAGTGCCGCAAAGTCTATTACATACCGGGACACAGATACGCAGTATTTT. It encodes CSAAKSITYRDTDTQYF.

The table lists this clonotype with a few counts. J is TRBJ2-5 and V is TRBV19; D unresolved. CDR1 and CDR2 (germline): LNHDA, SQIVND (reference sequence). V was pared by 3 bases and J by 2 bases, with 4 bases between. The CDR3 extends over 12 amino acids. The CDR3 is CASSINQETQYF. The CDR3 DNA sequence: TGTGCCAGTAGTATCAATCAAGAGACCCAGTACTTC.

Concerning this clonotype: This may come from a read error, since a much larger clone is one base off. Here the CDR3 DNA reads TGTGCCAGCAGCCTAGGGGGACTTCTGTCCGAGCAGTACTTC. Translated, it gives CASSLGGLLSEQYF. The chain links TRBV7-6 to TRBJ2-7; D possibly matches TRBD1 or TRBD2 (6 bases each). Germline CDR1 reads SGHVS; CDR2 reads FNYEAQ. V gave up 5 bases and J gave up 6 bases, with 17 bases separating them. The CDR3 length is 14 residues.

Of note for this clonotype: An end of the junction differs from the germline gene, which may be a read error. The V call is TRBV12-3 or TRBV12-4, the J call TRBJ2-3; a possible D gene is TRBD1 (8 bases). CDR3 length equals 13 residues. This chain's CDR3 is CVSGTGHTDTQYF. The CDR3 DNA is TGTGTCAGCGGGACAGGCCACACAGATACGCAGTATTTT.

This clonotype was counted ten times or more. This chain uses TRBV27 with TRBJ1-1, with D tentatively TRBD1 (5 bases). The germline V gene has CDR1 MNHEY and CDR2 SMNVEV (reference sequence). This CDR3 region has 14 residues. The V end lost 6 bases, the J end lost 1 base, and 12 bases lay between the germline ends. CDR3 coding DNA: TGTGCCAGCAGCTTGGCAGGGTGGAACACTGAAGCTTTCTTT. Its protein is CASSLAGWNTEAFF.

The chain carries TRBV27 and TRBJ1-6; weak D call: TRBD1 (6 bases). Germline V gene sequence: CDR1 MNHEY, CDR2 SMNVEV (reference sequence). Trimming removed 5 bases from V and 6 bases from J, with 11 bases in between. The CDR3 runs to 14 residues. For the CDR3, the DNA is TGTGCCAGCAGTGTCAGGGGAATTAATTCACCCCTCCACTTT. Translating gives CASSVRGINSPLHF.

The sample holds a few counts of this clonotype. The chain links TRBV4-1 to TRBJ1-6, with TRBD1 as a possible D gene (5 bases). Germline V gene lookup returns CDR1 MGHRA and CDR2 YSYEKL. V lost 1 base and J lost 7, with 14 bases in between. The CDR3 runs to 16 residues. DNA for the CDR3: TGCGCCAGCAGCCAAGCAGAACGGGGGTTGAATTCACCCCTCCACTTT. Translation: CASSQAERGLNSPLHF.

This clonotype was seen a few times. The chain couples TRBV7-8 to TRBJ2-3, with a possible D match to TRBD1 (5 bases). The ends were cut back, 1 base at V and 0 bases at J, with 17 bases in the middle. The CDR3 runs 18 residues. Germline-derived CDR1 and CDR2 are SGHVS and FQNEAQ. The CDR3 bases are TGTGCCAGCAGCTTAGTTGGGTACGGCAGGGCTAGCACAGATACGCAGTATTTT. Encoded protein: CASSLVGYGRASTDTQYF.

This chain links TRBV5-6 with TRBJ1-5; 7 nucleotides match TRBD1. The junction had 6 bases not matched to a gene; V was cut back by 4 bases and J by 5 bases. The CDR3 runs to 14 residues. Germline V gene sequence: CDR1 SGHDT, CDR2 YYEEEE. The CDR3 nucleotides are TGTGCCAGCAGCGGAAGTCAGGGGGATCAGCCCCAGCATTTT. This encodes CASSGSQGDQPQHF.

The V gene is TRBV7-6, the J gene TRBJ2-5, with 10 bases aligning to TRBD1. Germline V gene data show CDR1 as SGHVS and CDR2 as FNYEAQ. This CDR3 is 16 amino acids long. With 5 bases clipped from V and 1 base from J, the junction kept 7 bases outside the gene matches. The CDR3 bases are TGTGCCAGCAGCAGCCGGGACAGGGGCCGCCAAGAGACCCAGTACTTC. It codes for CASSSRDRGRQETQYF. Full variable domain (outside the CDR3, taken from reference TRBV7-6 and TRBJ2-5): GAGVSQSPRYKVTKRGQDVALRCDPISGHVSLYWYRQALGQGPEFLTYFNYEAQQDKSGLPNDRFSAERPEGSISTLTIQRTEQRDSAMYRCASSSRDRGRQETQYFGPGTRLLVL.

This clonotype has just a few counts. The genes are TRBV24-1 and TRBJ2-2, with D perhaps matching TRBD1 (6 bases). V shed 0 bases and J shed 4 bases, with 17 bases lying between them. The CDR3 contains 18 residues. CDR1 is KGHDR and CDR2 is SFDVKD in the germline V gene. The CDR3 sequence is CATSDLKTGLSGTGELFF. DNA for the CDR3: TGTGCCACCAGTGATTTGAAGACAGGCCTCAGCGGCACCGGGGAGCTGTTTTTT.